This T cell receptor beta chain originates from a study of OX40 agonist ivuxolimab in advanced cancers. Across the whole study: Patients in the trial were receiving intravenous ivuxolimab every 2 weeks, at doses of 0.01 to 10 mg/kg. Cancers in dose escalation were hepatocellular, melanoma, renal cell and head and neck. Study-wide findings and caveats: Doses of 0.1 to 3.0 mg/kg were accompanied by clonal expansion of CD4+ and CD8+ blood T cells by week 6.

To note about this clone: The antigen remains unidentified. At one boundary the junction diverges from the germline segment, which might be a read error.

Only in-frame clones appear in the TCRdb table, and some are missing; sequencing was by immunoSEQ multiplex PCR. In the table there are about 65,000 clones, around 87% of which are singletons. Germline lookup yields CDR1 SSHAT and CDR2 FNYEAQ (reference sequence). The CDR3 is 15 residues long. V gene TRBV7-7 combines with J gene TRBJ2-7; 10 bases are a match to TRBD1. The sample was CD4+ or CD8+ T cells sorted from blood, taken in a trial of the OX40 agonist ivuxolimab. The TCR sequence derives from an adult with an advanced solid tumor such as melanoma, head and neck, liver or kidney cancer. The CDR3 reads CASSPGTGDSYEQYF. The CDR3 DNA reads as TGTGCTAGCAGCCCGGGGACAGGGGACTCCTACGAGCAGTACTTC.